This entry is about one T cell receptor beta chain. Its antigen is still unknown. The length of the CDR3 is 14 residues. CDR1 KGHSH and CDR2 LQKENI come from the germline V gene. Trimming cost V 4 bases and J 1 base; bases outside gene matches: 1. The sample belongs to a study of cytomegalovirus exposure and HLA in healthy donors. In the study overall: Later analysis reported that the 120 or so validation repertoires shared the platform of the 600 to 750 first-cohort repertoires.

Study results and limitations: A few CMV-associated chains were confirmed in vitro to be specific for CMV antigens. Investigators reported approximately 170 TCR beta chains as tied to cytomegalovirus.

The method was immunoSEQ multiplex PCR; TCRdb's version includes in-frame clones alone and lacks a portion of them. The sample carries approximately 270,000 clones, about 86% recorded once. This receptor was obtained from a woman between 18 and 29 years old in good health and CMV-seronegative. The chain links TRBV18 to TRBJ1-1; 9 bases agree with TRBD1. Sequenced sample: PBMCs. The CDR3 spells CASSQTGGNTEAFF. The DNA for the CDR3 is TGTGCCAGCTCACAGACAGGGGGGAACACTGAAGCTTTCTTT. The variable domain in full, completed from reference TRBV18 and TRBJ1-1, reads NAGVMQNPRHLVRRRGQEARLRCSPMKGHSHVYWYRQLPEEGLKFMVYLQKENIIDESGMPKERFSAEFPKEGPSILRIQQVVRGDSAAYFCASSQTGGNTEAFFGQGTRLTVV.